This TCR beta chain originates from a study of CD8+ T cells in alopecia areata. Looking at the study overall: Skin from roughly 6-13-month-old C3H/HeJ graft donors with spontaneous alopecia went to approximately 6-11-week-old female C3H/HeJ mice.

At least ten counts were recorded for this clone. Its antigen is still unknown. Each gene name is a mouse one. With the read ending 4 residues before the CDR3 end, the germline J gene is used to fill in that end. This CDR3 has 13 amino acids. In germline, CDR1 is MSHET, CDR2 SYDVDS. Broader study findings: Patients shared TCRs less clearly than mice did, possibly owing to HLA. Sequences from scalp samples also cover resident alphabeta T cells of normal skin.

Following extraction, RNA underwent reverse transcription to cDNA, which served as the sequencing template. Assay used: immunoSEQ multiplex PCR; TCRdb lists only in-frame clones, some missing. The table lists 2,500 to 3,000 clones, with no singletons. The specimen sequenced was lesional skin. The chain is built from TRBV29 and TRBJ1-1, with 10 positions matching TRBD1. This TCR came from a C3H/HeJ mouse with alopecia areata. For this mouse line, the MHC haplotype is H2-k. The DNA read from the CDR3 is TGTGCTAGCAGCCCCGGGACAGGGGCA. Residues: CASSPGTGA. The entire CDR3 is CASSPGTGAEVFF. Supplemented by reference TRBV29 and TRBJ1-1, the full variable domain reads DMKVTQMPRYLIKRMGENVLLECGQDMSHETMYWYRQDPGLGLQLIYISYDVDSNSEGDIPKGYRVSRKKREHFSLILDSAKTNQTSVYFCASSPGTGAEVFFGKGTRLTVV.